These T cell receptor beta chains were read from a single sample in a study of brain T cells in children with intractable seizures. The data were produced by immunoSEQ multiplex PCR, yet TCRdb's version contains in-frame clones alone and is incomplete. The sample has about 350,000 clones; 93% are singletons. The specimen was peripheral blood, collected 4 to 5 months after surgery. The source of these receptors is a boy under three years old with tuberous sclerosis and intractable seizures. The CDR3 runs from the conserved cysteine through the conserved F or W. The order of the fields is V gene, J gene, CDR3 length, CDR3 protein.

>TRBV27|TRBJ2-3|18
CASTTLTLLAGGTDTQYF
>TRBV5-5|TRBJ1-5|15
CASSVRGVTGGAQHF
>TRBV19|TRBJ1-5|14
CATADRGLGQPQHF
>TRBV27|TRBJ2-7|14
CASSLGQGGREQYF
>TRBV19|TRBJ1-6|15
CASSAGSSYNSPLHF
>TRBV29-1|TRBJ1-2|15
CSVEDPRRANYGYTF
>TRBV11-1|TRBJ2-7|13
CASSPTGSYEQYF
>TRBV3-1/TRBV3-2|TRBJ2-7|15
CASSQGDRAFYEQYF
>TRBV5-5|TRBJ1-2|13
CASSLVAEHGYTF
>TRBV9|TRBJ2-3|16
CASSLTSGTTTDTQYF
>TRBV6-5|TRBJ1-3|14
CASSPDRGQNTIYF
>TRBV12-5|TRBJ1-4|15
CASGLVNRGDEKLFF
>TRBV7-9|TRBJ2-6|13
CASSLVGANVLTF
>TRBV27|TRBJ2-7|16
CASSPHPPGHPYEQYF
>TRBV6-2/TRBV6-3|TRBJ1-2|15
CASSPQGRNNYGYTF
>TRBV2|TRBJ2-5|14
CASSRQANQETQYF
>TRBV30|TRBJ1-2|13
CAWGDGIDYGYTF
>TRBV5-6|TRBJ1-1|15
CASSLGGREVTEAFF
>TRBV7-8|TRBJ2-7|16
CASSLVLVGQYYEQYF
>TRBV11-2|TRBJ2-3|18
CASSLDMGLAGGKDTQYF
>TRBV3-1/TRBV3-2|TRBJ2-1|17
CASSPSLYGGVYNEQFF
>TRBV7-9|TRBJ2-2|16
CASTTQGSLNTGELFF
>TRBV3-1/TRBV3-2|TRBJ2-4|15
CASSPLKVRGNIQYF
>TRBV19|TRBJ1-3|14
CASMPGASGNTIYF
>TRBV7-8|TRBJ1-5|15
CASSPRTGLVQPQHF
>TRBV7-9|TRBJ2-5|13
CASRGGQGQTQYF
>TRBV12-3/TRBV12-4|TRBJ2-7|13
CASSLDEGYEQYF
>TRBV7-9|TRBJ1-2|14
CASSLRQLSYGYTF
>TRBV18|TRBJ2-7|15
CASSPRTSGGYEQYF
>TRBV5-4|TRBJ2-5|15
CASSLGSRDGETQYF
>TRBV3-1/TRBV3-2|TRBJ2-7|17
CASSHHSGGAKSYEQYF
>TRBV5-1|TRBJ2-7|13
CASSLAATYEQYF
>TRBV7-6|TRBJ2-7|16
CASSFTSGRTPYEQYF
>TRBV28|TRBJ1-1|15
CASSLFKGWDTEAFF
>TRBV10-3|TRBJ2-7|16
CAISETPAGGSYEQYF
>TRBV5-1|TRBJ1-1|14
CASSIRGEDTEAFF
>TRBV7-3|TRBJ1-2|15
CANSPGRDRNYGYTF
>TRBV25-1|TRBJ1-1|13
CASSEGQGAEAFF
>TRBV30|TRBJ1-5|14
CAWSPGTGNQPQHF
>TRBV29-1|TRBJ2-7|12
CSVDRPGGEQYF
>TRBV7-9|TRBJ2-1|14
CASRDRDPYNEQFF
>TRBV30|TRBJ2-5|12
CAYYRDQETQYF
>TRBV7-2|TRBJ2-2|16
CASSYPLAGGTGELFF
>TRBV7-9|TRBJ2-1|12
CASMTPHNEQFF
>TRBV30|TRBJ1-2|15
CAWSYVGQIGHGYTF
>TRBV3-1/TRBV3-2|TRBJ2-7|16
CASSLSARQGSHEQYF
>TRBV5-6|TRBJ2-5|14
CASSLQLPSETQYF
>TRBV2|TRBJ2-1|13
CASSMTGEDEQFF
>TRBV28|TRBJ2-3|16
CASSFLGGRSTDTQYF
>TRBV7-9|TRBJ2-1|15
CASSLAEGASNEQFF
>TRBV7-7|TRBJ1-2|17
CASSLSSGTGGDYGYTF
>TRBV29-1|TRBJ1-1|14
CSVEGQRMNTEAFF
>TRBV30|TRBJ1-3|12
CAWRSSGNTIYF
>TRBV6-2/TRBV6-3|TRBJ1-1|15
CASSYWVGGSAEAFF
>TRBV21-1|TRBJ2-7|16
CASSKRRTGAPYEQYF
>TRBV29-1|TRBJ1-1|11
CSGGAGTEAFF
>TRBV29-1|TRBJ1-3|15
CSVEGDRVDGNTIYF
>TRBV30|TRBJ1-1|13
CAGIFSMNTEAFF
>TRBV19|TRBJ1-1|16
CASSIQPSAMNTEAFF
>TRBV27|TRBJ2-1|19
CASSSNRDPLVSGHNEQFF